These 18 T cell receptor beta chains were sequenced from one sample in a study of blood T cell repertoires in COVID-19. Here immunoSEQ multiplex PCR was the method, and the copy in TCRdb shows in-frame clones only, minus some. The sample has 200,000 to 250,000 clones; roughly four fifths are singletons. The sequenced sample consisted of PBMCs or T cells enriched from blood (not recorded which). These receptors all stem from a man in his sixties who had recovered from COVID-19.

The rearrangement joins TRBV6-5 to TRBJ1-4; TRBD1 might be the D (6 bases). Germline V gives CDR1 MNHEY, CDR2 SVGAGI. The CDR3 is 15 residues long. V was trimmed by 6 bases and J by 3 bases, leaving 14 bases between them. For the CDR3, the DNA is TGTGCCAGCAGGCCCGCGGGGGCGGCTAATGAAAAACTGTTTTTT. It is translated as CASRPAGAANEKLFF.

The chain joins TRBV4-3 to TRBJ1-4; 7 bases are shared with TRBD1. The V gene's germline CDR1 is LGHNA and CDR2 YSLEER. With V trimmed by 3 bases and J by 5 bases, 9 bases remained unmatched. The CDR3 runs 16 residues. DNA of the CDR3: TGCGCCAGCAGCCACGAAGGGACAGCTAGAAATGAAAAACTGTTTTTT. Translation: CASSHEGTARNEKLFF.

The chain links TRBV18 to TRBJ2-5; TRBD1 is a possible D gene (5 bases). The CDR3 loop spans 14 amino acids. Trimming shortened V by 6 bases and J by 5 bases, and 16 bases separated the two germline ends. Germline assignment: CDR1 KGHSH and CDR2 LQKENI. CDR3 DNA sequence: TGTGCCAGCTCTACCAGGGCAGGGCGGGAGACCCAGTACTTC. Translation gives CASSTRAGRETQYF.

This rearrangement joins TRBV5-8 to TRBJ2-2; 7 positions match TRBD1. The CDR3 is 15 residues long. CDR1 and CDR2 from the germline V gene are SGHTS and YDEGEE. V shed 7 bases, J shed 3 bases, and the junction held 9 bases outside the gene matches. The CDR3: CASLGGAVDTGELFF. The CDR3 nucleotides are TGTGCCAGCTTAGGGGGCGCGGTAGACACCGGGGAGCTGTTTTTT.

V usage is TRBV25-1 and J usage is TRBJ2-3, with 8 positions matching TRBD1. In germline, CDR1 is MGHDK, CDR2 SYGVNS. This CDR3 has 16 amino acids. V shed 5 bases and J 1 base; nucleotides not matched to a gene: 8. CDR3 bases: TGTGCCAGCAGTAAAGGGGCAGGGGGCCGCACAGATACGCAGTATTTT. Translation gives CASSKGAGGRTDTQYF.

This clone showed up just once. The chain uses TRBV5-1 and TRBJ2-7, with D hard to call. The V gene lost 3 bases and the J gene lost 2 bases, with 12 bases spanning the gap. CDR1 and CDR2 from the germline V gene are SGHRS and YFSETQ. The CDR3 runs 14 residues. The CDR3 DNA is TGCGCCAGCAGCTCCTCCTTGGGCCCCTACGAGCAGTACTTC. This translates into CASSSSLGPYEQYF.

The chain couples TRBV5-1 to TRBJ1-1; 9 nucleotides agree with TRBD1. J lost 7 bases, V lost 2 bases, and 18 bases had no gene match. Germline V CDR1 and CDR2: SGHRS, YFSETQ. The CDR3 runs 18 residues. CDR3 in amino acids: CASSFGQGTGISRREAFF. The CDR3 DNA sequence: TGCGCCAGCAGCTTTGGGCAGGGGACAGGGATATCCCGGCGTGAAGCTTTCTTT.

The V gene is TRBV19, the J gene TRBJ2-5, with 7 nucleotides matching TRBD1. Unmatched junction bases numbered 12, after V lost 7 bases and J lost 4 bases. This CDR3 comprises 15 residues. Germline values: CDR1 LNHDA, CDR2 SQIVND (reference sequence). The CDR3 protein is CASNGGRGQGETQYF. In DNA, the CDR3 is TGTGCCAGTAATGGTGGTAGGGGGCAGGGAGAGACCCAGTACTTC.

This chain connects TRBV4-2 to TRBJ2-2; TRBD1 agrees at 7 bases. The CDR3 consists of 14 residues. Looked up from germline, CDR1 is LGHNA and CDR2 is YNFKEQ. V dropped 3 bases and J dropped 7; count of bases not matched to a gene: 5. The CDR3 sequence: CASSQTGLGGELFF. The CDR3 nucleotides read TGTGCCAGCAGCCAGACAGGGTTGGGCGGGGAGCTGTTTTTT.

This clone was recorded a few times. The genes are TRBV4-3 and TRBJ2-2; tentatively, D is TRBD1 (5 bases). The germline V gene has CDR1 LGHNA and CDR2 YSLEER. The CDR3 runs to 16 residues. The germline V and J ends were trimmed by 0 bases and 3 bases, with 11 bases remaining between them. This CDR3 is CASSQELGAYTGELFF. DNA for the CDR3: TGCGCCAGCAGCCAAGAGTTAGGGGCTTACACCGGGGAGCTGTTTTTT.

The chain recombines TRBV24-1 with TRBJ2-2; 10 bases align to TRBD1. The CDR3 runs 17 residues. The V gene end was trimmed by 3 bases and the J gene end by 4 bases; junction bases not matched to a gene: 7. CDR1 KGHDR and CDR2 SFDVKD come from the germline V gene. CDR3 nucleotide sequence: TGTGCCACCAGTGATCGATCCGGACAGGGGGTCACCGGGGAGCTGTTTTTT. It encodes CATSDRSGQGVTGELFF.

The genes are TRBV10-3 and TRBJ1-4; no reliable D call. Germline V lookup: CDR1 ENHRY, CDR2 SYGVKD. Trimming removed 0 bases from V and 2 bases from J, with 7 bases in between. The CDR3 is 15 residues long. CDR3 protein: CAISESGGTNEKLFF. In DNA, the CDR3 is TGTGCCATCAGTGAGTCGGGAGGGACTAATGAAAAACTGTTTTTT.

V and J are TRBV5-6 and TRBJ2-7; D unresolved. CDR1 is SGHDT, CDR2 YYEEEE, per germline. The CDR3 runs to 15 residues. With 0 bases removed from V and 6 bases from J, the gap between germline ends came to 16 bases. The CDR3 coding sequence is TGTGCCAGCAGCTTGGGTTCGGCGGTAGAAGCCGAGCAGTACTTC. Translating gives CASSLGSAVEAEQYF.

The chain employs TRBV7-2 and TRBJ2-7; 8 nucleotides align to TRBD1. CDR3 length: 12 amino acids. CDR1 is SGHTA, CDR2 FQGNSA, per germline. After removal of 5 bases from V and 5 bases from J, the junction contained 2 bases not matched to a gene. CDR3 sequence reads: CASSRTGHEQYF. For the CDR3, the DNA is TGTGCCAGCAGCAGGACAGGGCACGAGCAGTACTTC.

The chain recombines TRBV3-1 (or the pseudogene TRBV3-2) with TRBJ1-2, with unresolved D. In germline, CDR1 is LGHDT, CDR2 YNNKEL (reference sequence). This CDR3 contains 14 residues. V was cut by 0 bases and J by 4 bases, with 9 bases left in between. This CDR3 is CASSQETQAYGYTF. CDR3 sequence (DNA): TGTGCCAGCAGCCAAGAAACGCAAGCCTATGGCTACACCTTC.

The J gene is TRBJ2-4, the V gene TRBV7-2; 10 bases agree with TRBD2. The germline CDR1 and CDR2 sequences are SGHTA and FQGNSA. The CDR3 has 17 amino acids. J was trimmed by 2 bases and V by 5 bases; bases with no gene match: 9. This CDR3 reads CASSPQRGGLTKNIQYF. CDR3 bases: TGTGCCAGCAGCCCCCAGCGGGGGGGCCTGACCAAAAACATTCAGTACTTC.

The V call is TRBV4-2, the J call TRBJ2-3; D perhaps matches TRBD1 (6 bases). Trimming removed 1 base from V and 0 bases from J, with 14 bases in between. This CDR3 is 17 amino acids long. Germline CDR1 and CDR2: LGHNA and YNFKEQ. CDR3 loop: CASSQVRGISSTDTQYF. CDR3 DNA: TGTGCCAGCAGCCAAGTGAGGGGGATATCTAGCACAGATACGCAGTATTTT.

The rearrangement uses TRBV18 and TRBJ1-4, with 7 bases fitting TRBD1. The CDR3 is 14 residues long. The ends lost 5 bases at V and 8 bases at J; junction bases unmatched: 8. Germline V gives CDR1 KGHSH, CDR2 LQKENI. In nucleotides, the CDR3 is TGTGCCAGCTCAGCAGACAGGGACGGGGAAAAACTGTTTTTT. Protein: CASSADRDGEKLFF. The variable domain in full, with the rest retrieved from reference TRBV18 and TRBJ1-4, is NAGVMQNPRHLVRRRGQEARLRCSPMKGHSHVYWYRQLPEEGLKFMVYLQKENIIDESGMPKERFSAEFPKEGPSILRIQQVVRGDSAAYFCASSADRDGEKLFFGSGTQLSVL.